These T cell receptor beta chains were read from a single sample in a study of CD8+ T cells in alopecia areata. TCRdb's copy holds only in-frame clones and misses some; the assay was immunoSEQ multiplex PCR. The sample holds 150,000 to 190,000 clones, 40% to 60% seen once. The material sequenced was CD8+ T cells sorted from blood, taken at week 0. These receptors were collected from a human donor with alopecia areata. Both conserved end residues are part of each CDR3. The order of the fields is J gene, V gene, clone size, CDR3 length, D gene, CDR3 protein, CDR3 DNA. The D gene is left open where the match is weak. Some rows have no size entry. The others give once, few or many, or a class for an expanded clone.

J gene: TRBJ1-1
V gene: TRBV5-6
clone size: once
CDR3 length: 15
D gene: .
CDR3 protein: CASSWGPTKDTEAFF
CDR3 DNA: TGTGCCAGCAGCTGGGGACCGACTAAGGACACTGAAGCTTTCTTT

J gene: TRBJ2-3
V gene: TRBV7-9
clone size: few
CDR3 length: 17
D gene: .
CDR3 protein: CASSFIGGSSKRNTQYF
CDR3 DNA: TGTGCCAGCAGCTTTATCGGGGGATCGTCAAAGCGGAATACGCAGTATTTT

J gene: TRBJ1-1
V gene: TRBV20-1
clone size: once
CDR3 length: 11
D gene: .
CDR3 protein: CSAPQGLEAFF
CDR3 DNA: TGCAGTGCTCCACAGGGCCTTGAAGCTTTCTTT

J gene: TRBJ1-4
V gene: TRBV7-2
clone size: .
CDR3 length: 15
D gene: .
CDR3 protein: CASSPMGGTNEKLFF
CDR3 DNA: TGTGCCAGCAGCCCCATGGGGGGGACTAATGAAAAACTGTTTTTT

J gene: TRBJ2-3
V gene: TRBV6-4
clone size: few
CDR3 length: 14
D gene: .
CDR3 protein: CASSDSQGTDTQYF
CDR3 DNA: TGTGCCAGCAGTGACTCTCAGGGCACAGATACGCAGTATTTT

J gene: TRBJ1-1
V gene: TRBV30
clone size: .
CDR3 length: 12
D gene: .
CDR3 protein: CAWSVEGTEAFF
CDR3 DNA: TGTGCCTGGAGTGTTGAGGGGACTGAAGCTTTCTTT

J gene: TRBJ1-6
V gene: TRBV4-3
clone size: .
CDR3 length: 15
D gene: .
CDR3 protein: CASSQDMGTDSPLHF
CDR3 DNA: TGCGCCAGCAGCCAAGATATGGGGACCGATTCACCCCTCCACTTT

J gene: TRBJ2-2
V gene: TRBV28
clone size: .
CDR3 length: 14
D gene: .
CDR3 protein: CASSSFANTGELFF
CDR3 DNA: TGTGCCAGCAGTTCGTTCGCGAACACCGGGGAGCTGTTTTTT

J gene: TRBJ2-1
V gene: TRBV27
clone size: once
CDR3 length: 16
D gene: TRBD1
CDR3 protein: CASRLIPVTGGDEQFF
CDR3 DNA: TGTGCCAGCAGGTTAATCCCTGTTACAGGGGGCGATGAGCAGTTCTTC

J gene: TRBJ2-1
V gene: TRBV5-6
clone size: .
CDR3 length: 15
D gene: TRBD1
CDR3 protein: CASSLGQGVRDEQFF
CDR3 DNA: TGTGCCAGCAGCTTGGGACAGGGAGTTCGGGATGAGCAGTTCTTC

J gene: TRBJ1-2
V gene: TRBV10-2
clone size: .
CDR3 length: 12
D gene: .
CDR3 protein: CASRDSQGGYTF
CDR3 DNA: TGCGCCAGCAGAGACAGCCAGGGAGGCTACACCTTC

J gene: TRBJ2-5
V gene: TRBV15
clone size: once
CDR3 length: 12
D gene: .
CDR3 protein: CARGRGPRTQYF
CDR3 DNA: TGTGCACGGGGGCGAGGGCCTCGGACCCAGTACTTC

J gene: TRBJ2-2
V gene: TRBV23-1
clone size: few
CDR3 length: 16
D gene: .
CDR3 protein: CASSQSRTLNTGELFF
CDR3 DNA: TGCGCCAGCAGTCAATCACGCACTTTGAACACCGGGGAGCTGTTTTTT

J gene: TRBJ2-7
V gene: TRBV4-1
clone size: .
CDR3 length: 14
D gene: TRBD1
CDR3 protein: CASSQSSGGYEQYF
CDR3 DNA: TGCGCCAGCAGCCAATCTTCAGGGGGCTACGAGCAGTACTTC

J gene: TRBJ2-1
V gene: TRBV29-1
clone size: few
CDR3 length: 14
D gene: .
CDR3 protein: CSVEGGRSYNEQFF
CDR3 DNA: TGCAGCGTTGAGGGGGGGCGATCCTACAATGAGCAGTTCTTC

J gene: TRBJ1-1
V gene: TRBV9
clone size: .
CDR3 length: 15
D gene: .
CDR3 protein: CASSDAQGVETEAFF
CDR3 DNA: TGTGCCAGCAGCGACGCACAGGGTGTTGAAACTGAAGCTTTCTTT

J gene: TRBJ2-7
V gene: TRBV5-6
clone size: .
CDR3 length: 14
D gene: .
CDR3 protein: CASTTGTRIHEQYF
CDR3 DNA: TGTGCCAGCACCACCGGGACAAGGATCCACGAGCAGTACTTC

J gene: TRBJ1-4
V gene: TRBV7-9
clone size: .
CDR3 length: 15
D gene: .
CDR3 protein: CASSLMGETNEKLFF
CDR3 DNA: TGTGCCAGCAGCCTAATGGGGGAAACTAATGAAAAACTGTTTTTT

J gene: TRBJ2-7
V gene: TRBV5-1
clone size: .
CDR3 length: 14
D gene: TRBD1
CDR3 protein: CASSPGQGAHEQYF
CDR3 DNA: TGCGCCAGCAGTCCGGGACAGGGGGCCCACGAGCAGTACTTC

J gene: TRBJ1-1
V gene: TRBV5-6
clone size: .
CDR3 length: 16
D gene: TRBD1
CDR3 protein: CASSFIQGAGVTEAFF
CDR3 DNA: TGTGCCAGCAGCTTTATACAGGGGGCCGGGGTCACTGAAGCTTTCTTT

J gene: TRBJ1-1
V gene: TRBV29-1
clone size: few
CDR3 length: 11
D gene: .
CDR3 protein: CSGGLNTEAFF
CDR3 DNA: TGCAGCGGGGGCCTGAACACTGAAGCTTTCTTT

J gene: TRBJ2-7
V gene: TRBV4-3
clone size: .
CDR3 length: 19
D gene: .
CDR3 protein: CASSQGIMPGEDKSYEQYF
CDR3 DNA: TGCGCCAGCAGCCAAGGTATAATGCCAGGGGAAGATAAATCCTACGAGCAGTACTTC

J gene: TRBJ2-1
V gene: TRBV7-2
clone size: few
CDR3 length: 13
D gene: .
CDR3 protein: CASTTRGRNEQFF
CDR3 DNA: TGTGCCAGCACCACGAGGGGGAGGAATGAGCAGTTCTTC

J gene: TRBJ1-1
V gene: TRBV30
clone size: .
CDR3 length: 11
D gene: .
CDR3 protein: CAWSAGAEAFF
CDR3 DNA: TGTGCCTGGAGCGCCGGGGCTGAAGCTTTCTTT

J gene: TRBJ1-2
V gene: TRBV30
clone size: .
CDR3 length: 12
D gene: .
CDR3 protein: CALKPGNYGYTF
CDR3 DNA: TGTGCCCTCAAGCCAGGGAACTATGGCTACACCTTC

J gene: TRBJ1-1
V gene: TRBV6-6
clone size: .
CDR3 length: 15
D gene: .
CDR3 protein: CASSYAGTADTEAFF
CDR3 DNA: TGTGCCAGCAGTTACGCTGGGACCGCAGACACTGAAGCTTTCTTT

J gene: TRBJ1-2
V gene: TRBV30
clone size: .
CDR3 length: 15
D gene: .
CDR3 protein: CAWSVDRPTNYGYTF
CDR3 DNA: TGTGCCTGGAGTGTTGACCGACCTACTAACTATGGCTACACCTTC

J gene: TRBJ2-7
V gene: TRBV19
clone size: .
CDR3 length: 15
D gene: TRBD2
CDR3 protein: CASSIGGGALDEQYF
CDR3 DNA: TGTGCCAGTAGTATCGGCGGGGGGGCCTTAGACGAGCAGTACTTC

J gene: TRBJ1-2
V gene: TRBV7-2
clone size: .
CDR3 length: 14
D gene: TRBD1
CDR3 protein: CASSTTGLAYGYTF
CDR3 DNA: TGTGCCAGCAGCACGACAGGGTTGGCCTATGGCTACACCTTC